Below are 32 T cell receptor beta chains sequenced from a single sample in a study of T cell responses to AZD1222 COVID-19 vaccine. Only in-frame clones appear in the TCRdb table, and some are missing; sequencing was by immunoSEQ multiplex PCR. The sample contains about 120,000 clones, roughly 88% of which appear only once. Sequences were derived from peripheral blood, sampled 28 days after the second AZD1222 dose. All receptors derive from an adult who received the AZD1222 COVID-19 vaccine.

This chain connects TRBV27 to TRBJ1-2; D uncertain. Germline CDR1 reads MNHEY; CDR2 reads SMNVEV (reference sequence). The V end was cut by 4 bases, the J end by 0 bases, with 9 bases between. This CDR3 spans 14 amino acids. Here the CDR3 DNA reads TGTGCCAGCAGTTCTCGGCTCACTAACTATGGCTACACCTTC. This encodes CASSSRLTNYGYTF.

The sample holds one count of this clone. CDR3 sequence reads: CASSRDRGTEAFF. The CDR3 bases are TGTGCCAGCAGCCGGGACCGGGGCACTGAAGCTTTCTTT. The rearrangement uses TRBV3-1 (or the pseudogene TRBV3-2) and TRBJ1-1, with a weak D call TRBD1 (5 bases). This CDR3 contains 13 residues. V lost 4 bases and J 4 bases, leaving 10 bases between the germline ends. The germline gives CDR1 LGHDT, CDR2 YNNKEL (reference sequence).

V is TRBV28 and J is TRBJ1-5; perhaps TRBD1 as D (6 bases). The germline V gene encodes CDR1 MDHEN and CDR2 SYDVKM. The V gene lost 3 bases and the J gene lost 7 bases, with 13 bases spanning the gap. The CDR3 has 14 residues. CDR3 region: CASSFRGVGQPQHF. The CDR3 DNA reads TGTGCCAGCAGTTTCAGGGGAGTCGGGCAGCCCCAGCATTTT.

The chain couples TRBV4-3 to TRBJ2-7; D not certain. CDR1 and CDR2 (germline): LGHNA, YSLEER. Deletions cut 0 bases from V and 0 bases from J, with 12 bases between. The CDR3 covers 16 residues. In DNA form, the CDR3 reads TGCGCCAGCAGCCAAGAAAGATTGCCACCCTCCTACGAGCAGTACTTC. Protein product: CASSQERLPPSYEQYF.

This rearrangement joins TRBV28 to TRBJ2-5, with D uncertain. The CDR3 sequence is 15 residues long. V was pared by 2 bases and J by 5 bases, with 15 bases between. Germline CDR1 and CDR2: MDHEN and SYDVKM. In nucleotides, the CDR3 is TGTGCCAGCAGTTTACCTGGACCTTCCTTGGAGACCCAGTACTTC. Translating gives CASSLPGPSLETQYF.

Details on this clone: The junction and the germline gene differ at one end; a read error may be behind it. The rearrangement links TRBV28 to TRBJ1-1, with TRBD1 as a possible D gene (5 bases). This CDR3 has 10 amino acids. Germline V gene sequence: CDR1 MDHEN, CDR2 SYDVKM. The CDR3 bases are TGTGCCAGCAGGTCAACGACAGCGAAGTTT. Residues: CASRSTTAKF.

The CDR3 here is CASSESRDTDTQYF. CDR3 nucleotides: TGCGCCAGCAGTGAAAGCAGAGACACAGATACGCAGTATTTT. The chain carries TRBV10-1 and TRBJ2-3; no definite D call. The V end was cut by 3 bases, the J end by 2 bases, with 9 bases between. CDR3 length equals 14 residues. Germline V gene sequence: CDR1 WNHNN, CDR2 SYGVQD (reference sequence).

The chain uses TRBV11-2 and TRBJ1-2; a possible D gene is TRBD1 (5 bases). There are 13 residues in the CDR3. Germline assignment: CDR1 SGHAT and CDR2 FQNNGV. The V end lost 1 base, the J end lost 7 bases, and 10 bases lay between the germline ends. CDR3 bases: TGTGCCAGCAGCTTAGGCGGGGGAGGTGGCTACACCTTC. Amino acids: CASSLGGGGGYTF.

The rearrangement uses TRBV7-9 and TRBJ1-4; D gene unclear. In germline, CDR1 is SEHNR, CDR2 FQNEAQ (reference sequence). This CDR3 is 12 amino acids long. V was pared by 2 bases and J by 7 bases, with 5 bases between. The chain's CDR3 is CASSLRAEKLFF. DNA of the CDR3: TGTGCCAGCAGCTTAAGGGCTGAAAAACTGTTTTTT.

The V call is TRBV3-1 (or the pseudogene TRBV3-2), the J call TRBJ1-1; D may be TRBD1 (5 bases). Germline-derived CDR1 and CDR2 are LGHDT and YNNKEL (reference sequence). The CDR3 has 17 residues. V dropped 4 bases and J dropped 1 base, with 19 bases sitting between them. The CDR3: CASSPRGVLGSNTEAFF. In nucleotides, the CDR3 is TGTGCCAGCAGCCCCCGAGGGGTTCTCGGGTCGAACACTGAAGCTTTCTTT.

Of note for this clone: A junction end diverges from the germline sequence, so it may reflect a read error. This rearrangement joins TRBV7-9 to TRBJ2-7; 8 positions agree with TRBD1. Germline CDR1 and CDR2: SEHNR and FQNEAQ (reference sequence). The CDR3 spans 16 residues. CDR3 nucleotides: TGTGCCAGCACCTTATCCCGGGACAGGATCAGCTACGAGCAGTACTTC. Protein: CASTLSRDRISYEQYF.

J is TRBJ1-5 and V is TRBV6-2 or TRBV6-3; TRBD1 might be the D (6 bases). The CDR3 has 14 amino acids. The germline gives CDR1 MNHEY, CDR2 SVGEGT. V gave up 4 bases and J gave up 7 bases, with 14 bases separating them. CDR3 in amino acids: CASSFWGARQPQHF. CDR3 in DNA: TGTGCCAGCAGTTTCTGGGGGGCACGGCAGCCCCAGCATTTT.

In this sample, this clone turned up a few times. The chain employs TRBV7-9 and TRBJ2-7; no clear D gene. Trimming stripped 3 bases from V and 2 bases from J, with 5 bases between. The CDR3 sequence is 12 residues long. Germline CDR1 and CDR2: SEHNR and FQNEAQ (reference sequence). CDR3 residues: CASSFGTYEQYF. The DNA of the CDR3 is TGTGCCAGCAGCTTCGGTACCTACGAGCAGTACTTC.

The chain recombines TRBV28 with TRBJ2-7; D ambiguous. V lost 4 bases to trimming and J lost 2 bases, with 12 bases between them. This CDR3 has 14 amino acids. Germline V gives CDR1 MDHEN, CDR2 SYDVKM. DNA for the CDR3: TGTGCCAGCAGTTGGATAAGGGCCCCCTACGAGCAGTACTTC. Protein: CASSWIRAPYEQYF.

CDR3 DNA sequence: TGTGCCAGCAGGGGACCGCTCACCTATGGCTACACCTTC. Protein: CASRGPLTYGYTF. The rearrangement uses TRBV3-1 (or the pseudogene TRBV3-2) and TRBJ1-2; D perhaps matches TRBD1 (5 bases). Germline CDR1 is LGHDT and CDR2 is YNNKEL (reference sequence). V lost 6 bases to trimming and J lost 4 bases, with 12 bases between them. The CDR3 is 13 amino acids.

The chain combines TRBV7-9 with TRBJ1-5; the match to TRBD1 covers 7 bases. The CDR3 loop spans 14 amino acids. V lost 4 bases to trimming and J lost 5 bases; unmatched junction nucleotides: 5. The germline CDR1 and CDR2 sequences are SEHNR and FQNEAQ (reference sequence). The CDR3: CASSSTGWDQPQHF. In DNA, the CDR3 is TGTGCCAGCAGCTCGACAGGGTGGGATCAGCCCCAGCATTTT. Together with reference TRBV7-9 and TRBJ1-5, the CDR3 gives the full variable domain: DTGVSQNPRHKITKRGQNVTFRCDPISEHNRLYWYRQTLGQGPEFLTYFQNEAQLEKSRLLSDRFSAERPKGSFSTLEIQRTEQGDSAMYLCASSSTGWDQPQHFGDGTRLSIL.

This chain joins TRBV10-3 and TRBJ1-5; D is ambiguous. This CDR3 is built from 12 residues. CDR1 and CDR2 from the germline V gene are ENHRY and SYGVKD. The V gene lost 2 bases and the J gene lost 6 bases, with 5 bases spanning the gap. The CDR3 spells CAISEVSQPQHF. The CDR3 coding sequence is TGTGCCATCAGTGAGGTGAGTCAGCCCCAGCATTTT.

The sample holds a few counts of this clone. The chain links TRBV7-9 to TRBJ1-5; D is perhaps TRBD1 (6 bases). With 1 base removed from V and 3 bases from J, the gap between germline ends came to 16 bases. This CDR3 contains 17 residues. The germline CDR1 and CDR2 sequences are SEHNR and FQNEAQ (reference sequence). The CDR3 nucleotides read TGTGCCAGCAGCTTAGGGGGATCCGACAGGCACAATCAGCCCCAGCATTTT. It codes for CASSLGGSDRHNQPQHF.

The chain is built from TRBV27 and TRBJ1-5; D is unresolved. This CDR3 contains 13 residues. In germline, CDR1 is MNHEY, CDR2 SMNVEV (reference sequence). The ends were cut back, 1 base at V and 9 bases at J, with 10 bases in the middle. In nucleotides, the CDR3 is TGTGCCAGCAGTTTATATCCCAAGATGCCCCAGCATTTT. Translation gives CASSLYPKMPQHF.

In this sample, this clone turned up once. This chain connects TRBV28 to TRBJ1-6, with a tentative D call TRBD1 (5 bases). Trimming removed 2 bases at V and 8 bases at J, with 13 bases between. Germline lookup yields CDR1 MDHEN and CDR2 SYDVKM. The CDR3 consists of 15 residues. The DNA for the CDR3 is TGTGCCAGCAGTTTACAGGGATTCGGCGATTCACCCCTCCACTTT. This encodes CASSLQGFGDSPLHF.

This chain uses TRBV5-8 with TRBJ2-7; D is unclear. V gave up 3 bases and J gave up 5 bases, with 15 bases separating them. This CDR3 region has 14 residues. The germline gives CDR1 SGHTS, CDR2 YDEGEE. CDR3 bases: TGTGCCAGCAGCTGGGTACCACCTACAGACGAGCAGTACTTC. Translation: CASSWVPPTDEQYF.

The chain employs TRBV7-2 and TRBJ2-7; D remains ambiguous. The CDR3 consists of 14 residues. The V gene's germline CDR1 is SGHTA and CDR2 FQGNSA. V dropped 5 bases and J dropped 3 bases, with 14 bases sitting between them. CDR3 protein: CASSPVRQSYEQYF. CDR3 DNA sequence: TGTGCCAGCAGCCCTGTTAGGCAGAGCTACGAGCAGTACTTC.

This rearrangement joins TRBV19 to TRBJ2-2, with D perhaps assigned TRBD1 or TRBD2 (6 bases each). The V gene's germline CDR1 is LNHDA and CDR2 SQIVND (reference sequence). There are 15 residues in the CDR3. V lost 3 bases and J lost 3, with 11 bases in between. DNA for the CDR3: TGTGCCAGTAGTATGTGGGGGGCCCACACCGGGGAGCTGTTTTTT. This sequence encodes CASSMWGAHTGELFF.

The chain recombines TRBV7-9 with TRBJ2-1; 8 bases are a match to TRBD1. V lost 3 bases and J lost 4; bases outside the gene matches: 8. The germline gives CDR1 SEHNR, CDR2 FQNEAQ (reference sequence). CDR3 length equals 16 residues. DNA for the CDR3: TGTGCCAGCAGCTTTAGACAGGGGCGGGTATACAATGAGCAGTTCTTC. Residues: CASSFRQGRVYNEQFF.

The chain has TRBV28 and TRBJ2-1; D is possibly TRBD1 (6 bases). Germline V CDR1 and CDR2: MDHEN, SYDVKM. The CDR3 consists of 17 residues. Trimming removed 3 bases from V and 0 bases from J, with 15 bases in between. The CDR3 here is CASSFPRGLSSYNEQFF. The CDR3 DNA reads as TGTGCCAGCAGTTTCCCCAGGGGTCTCAGCTCCTACAATGAGCAGTTCTTC.

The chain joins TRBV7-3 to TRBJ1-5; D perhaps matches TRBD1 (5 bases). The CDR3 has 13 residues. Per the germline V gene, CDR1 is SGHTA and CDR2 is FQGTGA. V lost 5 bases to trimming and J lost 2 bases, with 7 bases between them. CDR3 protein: CASSRDRNQPQHF. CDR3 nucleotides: TGTGCCAGCAGCCGGGACCGCAATCAGCCCCAGCATTTT.

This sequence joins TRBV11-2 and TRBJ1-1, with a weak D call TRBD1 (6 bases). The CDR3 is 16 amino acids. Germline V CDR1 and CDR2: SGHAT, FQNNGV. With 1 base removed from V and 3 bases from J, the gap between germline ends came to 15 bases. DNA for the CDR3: TGTGCCAGCAGCTTAGGGACCGACAGGATCTACACTGAAGCTTTCTTT. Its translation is CASSLGTDRIYTEAFF.

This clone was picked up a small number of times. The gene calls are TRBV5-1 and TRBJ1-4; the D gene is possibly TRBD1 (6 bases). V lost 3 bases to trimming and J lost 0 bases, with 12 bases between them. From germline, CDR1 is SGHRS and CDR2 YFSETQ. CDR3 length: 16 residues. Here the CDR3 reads CASSSGHLATNEKLFF. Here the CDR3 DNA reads TGCGCCAGCAGCTCGGGACACCTTGCAACTAATGAAAAACTGTTTTTT.

CDR3 loop: CASTGGADGNTIYF. Here the CDR3 DNA reads TGTGCCAGCACCGGCGGGGCAGATGGAAACACCATATATTTT. The V and J genes are TRBV6-5 and TRBJ1-3, with D perhaps matching TRBD1 (5 bases). Germline CDR1 MNHEY, CDR2 SVGAGI. This CDR3 has 14 residues. V dropped 7 bases and J dropped 3 bases, with 13 bases sitting between them.

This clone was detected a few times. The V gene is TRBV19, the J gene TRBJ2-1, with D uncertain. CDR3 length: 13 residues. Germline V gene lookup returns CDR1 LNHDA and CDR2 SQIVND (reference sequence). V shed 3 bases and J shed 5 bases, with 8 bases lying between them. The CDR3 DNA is TGTGCCAGTAGTATGAAGGCAGACAATGAGCAGTTCTTC. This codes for CASSMKADNEQFF. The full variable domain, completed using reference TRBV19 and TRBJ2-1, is DGGITQSPKYLFRKEGQNVTLSCEQNLNHDAMYWYRQDPGQGLRLIYYSQIVNDFQKGDIAEGYSVSREKKESFPLTVTSAQKNPTAFYLCASSMKADNEQFFGPGTRLTVL.

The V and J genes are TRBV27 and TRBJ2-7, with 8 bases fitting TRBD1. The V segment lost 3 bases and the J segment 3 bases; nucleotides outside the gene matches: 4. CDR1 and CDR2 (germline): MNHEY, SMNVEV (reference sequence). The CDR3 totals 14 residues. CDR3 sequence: CASSFWDRRYEQYF. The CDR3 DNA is TGTGCCAGCAGTTTTTGGGACAGGCGCTACGAGCAGTACTTC.

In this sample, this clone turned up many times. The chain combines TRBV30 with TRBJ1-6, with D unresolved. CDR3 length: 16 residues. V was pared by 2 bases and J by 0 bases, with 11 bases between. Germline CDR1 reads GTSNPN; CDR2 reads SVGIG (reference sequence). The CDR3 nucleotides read TGTGCCTGGAGTAAGACGACCAGCTCCTATAATTCACCCCTCCACTTT. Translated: CAWSKTTSSYNSPLHF.